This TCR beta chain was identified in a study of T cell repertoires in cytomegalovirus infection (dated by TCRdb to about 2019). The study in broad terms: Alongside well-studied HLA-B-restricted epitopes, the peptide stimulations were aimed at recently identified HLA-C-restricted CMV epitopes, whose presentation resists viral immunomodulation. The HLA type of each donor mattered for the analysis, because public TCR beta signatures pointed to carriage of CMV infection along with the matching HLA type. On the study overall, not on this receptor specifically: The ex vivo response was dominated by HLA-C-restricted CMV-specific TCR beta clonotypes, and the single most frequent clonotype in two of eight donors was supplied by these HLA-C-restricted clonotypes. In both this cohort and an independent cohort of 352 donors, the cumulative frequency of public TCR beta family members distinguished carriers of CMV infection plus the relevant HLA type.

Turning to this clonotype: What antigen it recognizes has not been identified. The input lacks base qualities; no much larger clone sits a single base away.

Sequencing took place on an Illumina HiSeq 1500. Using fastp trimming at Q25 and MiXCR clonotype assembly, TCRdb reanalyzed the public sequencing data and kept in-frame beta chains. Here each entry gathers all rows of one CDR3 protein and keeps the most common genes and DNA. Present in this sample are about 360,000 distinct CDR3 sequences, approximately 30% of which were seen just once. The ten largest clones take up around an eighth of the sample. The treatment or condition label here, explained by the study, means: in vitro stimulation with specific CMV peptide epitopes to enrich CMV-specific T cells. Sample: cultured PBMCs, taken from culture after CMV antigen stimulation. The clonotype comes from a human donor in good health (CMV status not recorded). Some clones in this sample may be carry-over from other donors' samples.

The CDR3 sequence is CATSRDKRTGLNTEAFF. The sequence in DNA is TGTGCCACCAGCAGAGATAAGCGGACAGGGCTGAACACTGAAGCTTTCTTT. The chain is made from TRBV15 and TRBJ1-1, and 8 junctional nucleotides match TRBD1. Counted from cysteine to phenylalanine, this CDR3 has 17 amino acids. The only DNA kept is the CDR3, 51 bases in frame from the first base. The CDR1 and CDR2 encoded by the germline V gene (reference sequence) are LNHNV and YYDKDF. Trimming accounts for 0 bases at V and 0 bases at J, while the number of junction bases matched to no gene is 6.